This T cell receptor (beta chain) was recorded in a study of spatial heterogeneity in lung cancer. Study overall: Combinations of a unique TCR and a UMI were tallied in raw reads, and on average each appeared more than ten times.

Germline V gives CDR1 SNHLY, CDR2 FYNNEI. V lost 0 bases, J lost 12 bases, and 12 bases lay in between. This CDR3 contains 13 residues. One entry per CDR3 protein, called by TCRdb with MiXCR from the 5' RACE reads. Of 82,000 or so distinct CDR3 sequences listed, roughly 12% are singletons. The time point is: sample taken at primary tumor resection. The sequenced material consisted of unsorted whole RNA from tumor, nontumor lung or frozen PBMC. Sequences were derived from PBMCs, sampled at surgery. The chain is built from TRBV2 and TRBJ2-1; possible D gene TRBD2, 5 bases. This TCR derives from a male donor with early-stage non-small cell lung cancer. The DNA of the CDR3 is TGTGCCAGCAGTGAAGCGCATGGAGGCGGGCAGTTCTTC. Its translation: CASSEAHGGGQFF. Filled out from reference TRBV2 and TRBJ2-1, the complete variable domain reads EPEVTQTPSHQVTQMGQEVILRCVPISNHLYFYWYRQILGQKVEFLVSFYNNEISEKSEIFDDQFSVERPDGSNFTLKIRSTKLEDSAMYFCASSEAHGGGQFFGPGTRLTVL.